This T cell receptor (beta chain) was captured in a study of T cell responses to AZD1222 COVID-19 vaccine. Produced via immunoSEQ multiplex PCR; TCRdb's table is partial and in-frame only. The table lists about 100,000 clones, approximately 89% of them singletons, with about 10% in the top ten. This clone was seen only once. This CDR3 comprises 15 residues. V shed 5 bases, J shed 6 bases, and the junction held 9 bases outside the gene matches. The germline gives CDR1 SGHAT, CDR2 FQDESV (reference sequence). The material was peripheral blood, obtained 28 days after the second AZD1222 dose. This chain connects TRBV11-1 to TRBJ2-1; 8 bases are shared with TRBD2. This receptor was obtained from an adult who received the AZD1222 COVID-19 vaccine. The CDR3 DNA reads TGTGCCAGCAGCCCGCCAGCGGGAGTTCTCAATGAGCAGTTCTTC. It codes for CASSPPAGVLNEQFF.